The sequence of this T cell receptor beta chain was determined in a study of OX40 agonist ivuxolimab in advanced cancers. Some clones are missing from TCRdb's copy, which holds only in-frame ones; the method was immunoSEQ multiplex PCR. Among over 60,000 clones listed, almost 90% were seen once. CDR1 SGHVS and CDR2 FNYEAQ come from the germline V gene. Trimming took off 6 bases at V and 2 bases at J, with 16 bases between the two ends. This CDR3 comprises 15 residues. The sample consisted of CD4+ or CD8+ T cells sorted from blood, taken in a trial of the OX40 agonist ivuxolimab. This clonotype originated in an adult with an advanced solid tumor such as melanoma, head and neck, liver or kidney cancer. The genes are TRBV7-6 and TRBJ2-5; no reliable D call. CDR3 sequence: CASSQRPQTQETQYF. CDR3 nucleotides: TGTGCCAGCAGTCAACGTCCTCAGACACAAGAGACCCAGTACTTC.